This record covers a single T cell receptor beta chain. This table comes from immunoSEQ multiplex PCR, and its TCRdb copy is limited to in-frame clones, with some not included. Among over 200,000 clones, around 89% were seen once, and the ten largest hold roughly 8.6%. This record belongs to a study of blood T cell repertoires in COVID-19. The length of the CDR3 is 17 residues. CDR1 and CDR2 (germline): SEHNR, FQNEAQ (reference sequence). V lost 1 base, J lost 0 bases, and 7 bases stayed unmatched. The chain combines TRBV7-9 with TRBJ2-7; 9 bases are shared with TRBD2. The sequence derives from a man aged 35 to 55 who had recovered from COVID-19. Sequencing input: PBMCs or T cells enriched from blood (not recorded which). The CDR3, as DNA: TGTGCCAGCAGCTTAGTTCGAAATAGCGGGGGCTCCTACGAGCAGTACTTC. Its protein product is CASSLVRNSGGSYEQYF.